This is a list of T cell receptor beta chains from one sample in a study of regulatory T cells in long-lasting Graves disease. Each CDR3 protein is one row after TCRdb ran MiXCR on the multiplex PCR reads. Of around 450,000 distinct CDR3 sequences in the sample, approximately 21% were seen once. The sequenced sample was peripheral blood mononuclear cells (PBMCs), obtained when the disease was refractory, from a patient treated with antithyroid drugs. The origin of the receptors is a female donor with Graves disease. Both conserved end residues are trimmed from each CDR3. D genes are given only for firm matches.

len | j_gene | v_gene | d_gene | CDR3aa
10 | TRBJ2-7 | TRBV29-1 | NA | SAYGQTYEQY
11 | TRBJ1-5 | TRBV6-1 | NA | AIDGGGNQPQH
12 | TRBJ1-4 | TRBV20-1 | NA | SASALATNEKLF
14 | TRBJ1-6 | TRBV3-1 | TRBD1 | ASSLDRDRGNSPLH
11 | TRBJ2-7 | TRBV11-2 | NA | ASSAARSSEQY
9 | TRBJ1-5 | TRBV12-3/TRBV12-4 | NA | ASGSNQPQH
10 | TRBJ2-3 | TRBV6-1 | NA | ASSEDVEAQY
13 | TRBJ2-7 | TRBV15 | TRBD1 | ATSRDGTGDYEQY
12 | TRBJ1-5 | TRBV6-1 | NA | ASSEVYSNQPQH
13 | TRBJ2-7 | TRBV27 | NA | ASSLILGHGGEQY
12 | TRBJ2-3 | TRBV12-3/TRBV12-4 | TRBD1 | ASSPGPGGVSQY
10 | TRBJ2-3 | TRBV7-9 | NA | ASSLQTDTQY
10 | TRBJ2-5 | TRBV14 | NA | ASSQVLETQY
13 | TRBJ1-1 | TRBV7-2 | TRBD1 | ASSLGGAQGVQAF
12 | TRBJ1-1 | TRBV5-1 | NA | ASSLKVWGAEAF
13 | TRBJ2-7 | TRBV7-6 | NA | ASSPLVESSYEQY
14 | TRBJ2-6 | TRBV5-1 | NA | ASSLVRSTGANVLT
13 | TRBJ1-6 | TRBV7-9 | NA | ASSAPGAGESPLH
11 | TRBJ1-1 | TRBV5-6 | NA | ASSLDIGQEAF
13 | TRBJ2-7 | TRBV7-3 | TRBD2 | ASSAGTSGGNEQY
13 | TRBJ2-7 | TRBV7-2 | TRBD2 | ASSLATSGLREQY
12 | TRBJ2-7 | TRBV9 | NA | ASSPRASVGEQY
14 | TRBJ1-5 | TRBV6-5 | NA | ASSYGTPRSNQPQH
14 | TRBJ2-2 | TRBV27 | NA | ASSLGGFGNTGELF
15 | TRBJ1-2 | TRBV15 | TRBD1 | ATSIGWLEGQDYGYT
11 | TRBJ1-2 | TRBV20-1 | NA | SASHLKGSGYT
12 | TRBJ1-2 | TRBV15 | TRBD1 | ATSRGGTDYGYT
11 | TRBJ2-7 | TRBV30 | NA | AWSSGASYEQY
12 | TRBJ1-6 | TRBV7-9 | NA | ASSLRTANSPLH
13 | TRBJ1-1 | TRBV19 | TRBD1 | ASSFRRQGNTEAF
11 | TRBJ1-2 | TRBV20-1 | NA | SASGGINYGYT
15 | TRBJ1-6 | TRBV25-1 | TRBD1 | ASKGNRGPDYNSPLH
15 | TRBJ2-3 | TRBV7-9 | TRBD2 | ASSPRLAPEGTDTQY
10 | TRBJ1-1 | TRBV29-1 | NA | SGGGLDTEAF
11 | TRBJ1-6 | TRBV18 | NA | ASSPSENSPLH
12 | TRBJ2-7 | TRBV29-1 | NA | SVARAGRTNEQY